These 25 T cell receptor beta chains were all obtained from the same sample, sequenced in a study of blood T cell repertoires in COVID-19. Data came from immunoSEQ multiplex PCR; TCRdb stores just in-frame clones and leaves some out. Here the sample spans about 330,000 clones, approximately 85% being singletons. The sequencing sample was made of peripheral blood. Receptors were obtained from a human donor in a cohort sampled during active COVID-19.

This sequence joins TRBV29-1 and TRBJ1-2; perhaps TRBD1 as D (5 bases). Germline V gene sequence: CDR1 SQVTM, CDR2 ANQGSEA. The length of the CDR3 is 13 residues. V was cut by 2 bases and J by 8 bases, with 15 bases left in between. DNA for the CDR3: TGCAGCGTTGAATCGGGGGGTACAGGCGGCTACACCTTC. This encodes CSVESGGTGGYTF.

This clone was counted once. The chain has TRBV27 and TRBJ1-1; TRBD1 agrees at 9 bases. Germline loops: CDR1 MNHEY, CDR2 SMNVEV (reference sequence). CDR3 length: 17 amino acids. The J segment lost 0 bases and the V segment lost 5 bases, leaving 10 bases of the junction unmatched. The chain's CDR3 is CASSVGTGSGMNTEAFF. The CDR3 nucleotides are TGTGCCAGCAGTGTCGGGACAGGGTCGGGGATGAACACTGAAGCTTTCTTT.

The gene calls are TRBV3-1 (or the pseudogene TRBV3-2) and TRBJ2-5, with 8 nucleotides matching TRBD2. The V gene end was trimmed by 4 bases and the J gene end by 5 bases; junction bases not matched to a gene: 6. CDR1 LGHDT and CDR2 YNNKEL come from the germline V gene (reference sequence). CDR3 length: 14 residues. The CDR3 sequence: CASSPRGGRETQYF. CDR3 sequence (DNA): TGTGCCAGCAGCCCCCGGGGGGGCAGGGAGACCCAGTACTTC.

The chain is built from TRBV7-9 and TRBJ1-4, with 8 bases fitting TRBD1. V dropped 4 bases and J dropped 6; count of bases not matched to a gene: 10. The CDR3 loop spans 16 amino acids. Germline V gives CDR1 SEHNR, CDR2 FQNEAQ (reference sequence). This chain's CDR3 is CASSSQPGTGYEKLFF. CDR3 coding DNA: TGTGCCAGCAGCTCCCAGCCCGGGACAGGATATGAAAAACTGTTTTTT.

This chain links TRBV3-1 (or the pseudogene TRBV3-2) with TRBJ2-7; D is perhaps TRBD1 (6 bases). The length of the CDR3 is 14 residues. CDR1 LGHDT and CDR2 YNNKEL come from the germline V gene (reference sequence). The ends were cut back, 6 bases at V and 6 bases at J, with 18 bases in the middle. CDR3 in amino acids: CASSLTGRNPEQYF. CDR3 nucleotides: TGTGCCAGCAGTCTAACAGGGCGGAATCCCGAGCAGTACTTC.

The DNA of the CDR3 is TGTGCCAGCAGTTTCCGACAGGGGACTTATGAAAAACTGTTTTTT. It yields the protein CASSFRQGTYEKLFF. V and J are TRBV27 and TRBJ1-4; TRBD1 matches at 8 bases. CDR3 length: 15 residues. With V trimmed by 3 bases and J by 6 bases, 6 bases remained unmatched. The germline V gene encodes CDR1 MNHEY and CDR2 SMNVEV (reference sequence).

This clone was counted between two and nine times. CDR3 in amino acids: CASSTPQGYTF. The CDR3 region has the DNA TGTGCCAGCAGCACCCCCCAGGGCTACACCTTC. This sequence joins TRBV12-3 or TRBV12-4 and TRBJ1-2, with unresolved D. Trimming cost V 6 bases and J 8 bases, with 10 bases left between them. The CDR3 extends over 11 amino acids.

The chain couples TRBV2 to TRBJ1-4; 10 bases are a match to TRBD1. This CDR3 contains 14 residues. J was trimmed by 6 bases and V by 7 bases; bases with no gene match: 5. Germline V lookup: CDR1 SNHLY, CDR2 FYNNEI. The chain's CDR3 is CASTSDRGDEKLFF. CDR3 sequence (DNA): TGTGCCAGCACCTCGGACAGGGGGGATGAAAAACTGTTTTTT.

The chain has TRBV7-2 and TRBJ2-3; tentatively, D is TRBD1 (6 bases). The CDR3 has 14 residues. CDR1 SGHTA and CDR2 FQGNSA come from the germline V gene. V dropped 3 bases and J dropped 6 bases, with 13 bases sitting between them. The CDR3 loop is CASSLGDTSDTQYF. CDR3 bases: TGTGCCAGCAGCTTGGGGGACACGTCGGATACGCAGTATTTT.

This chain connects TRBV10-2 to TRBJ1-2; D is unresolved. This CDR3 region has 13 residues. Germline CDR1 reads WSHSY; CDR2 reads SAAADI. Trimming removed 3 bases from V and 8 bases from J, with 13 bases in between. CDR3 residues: CASSDSFRRGYTF. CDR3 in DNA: TGCGCCAGCAGTGATAGTTTCCGTCGGGGCTACACCTTC.

The CDR3 sequence: CATSGAQGYEQYF. The CDR3 DNA is TGTGCCACCAGCGGGGCACAGGGTTACGAGCAGTACTTC. The chain combines TRBV24-1 with TRBJ2-7, with a tentative D call TRBD1 (6 bases). The CDR3 spans 13 residues. CDR1 is KGHDR and CDR2 is SFDVKD in the germline V gene. Trimming shortened V by 7 bases and J by 4 bases, and 13 bases separated the two germline ends.

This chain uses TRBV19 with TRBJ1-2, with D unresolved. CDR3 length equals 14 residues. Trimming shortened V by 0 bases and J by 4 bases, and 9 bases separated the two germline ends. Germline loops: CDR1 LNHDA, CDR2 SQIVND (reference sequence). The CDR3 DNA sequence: TGTGCCAGTAGTATAGATTTAACGGTCTATGGCTACACCTTC. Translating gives CASSIDLTVYGYTF.

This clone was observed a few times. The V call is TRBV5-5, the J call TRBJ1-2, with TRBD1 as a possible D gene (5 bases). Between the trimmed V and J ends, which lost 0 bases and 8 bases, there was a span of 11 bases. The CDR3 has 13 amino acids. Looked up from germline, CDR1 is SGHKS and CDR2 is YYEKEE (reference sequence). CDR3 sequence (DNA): TGTGCCAGCAGCTTGGAGACAGCCAGGGGCTACACCTTC. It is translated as CASSLETARGYTF.

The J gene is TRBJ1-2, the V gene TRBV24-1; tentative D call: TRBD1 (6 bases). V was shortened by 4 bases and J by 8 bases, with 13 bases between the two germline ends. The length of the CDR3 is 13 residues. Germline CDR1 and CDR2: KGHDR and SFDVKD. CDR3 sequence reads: CATSEQQGLGYTF. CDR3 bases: TGTGCCACCAGTGAACAACAGGGCTTGGGCTACACCTTC.

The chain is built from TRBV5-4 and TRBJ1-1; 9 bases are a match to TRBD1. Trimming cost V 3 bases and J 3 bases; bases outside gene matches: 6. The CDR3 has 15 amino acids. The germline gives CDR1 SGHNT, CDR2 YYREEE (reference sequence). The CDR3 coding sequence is TGTGCCAGCAGCTCGGGGACAGGGCGGTACACTGAAGCTTTCTTT. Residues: CASSSGTGRYTEAFF.

CDR3 in DNA: TGTGCCAGCAGCCAGCCGGGACAGAGAGACACTGAAGCTTTCTTT. Translated, it gives CASSQPGQRDTEAFF. The chain recombines TRBV3-1 (or the pseudogene TRBV3-2) with TRBJ1-1; 7 nucleotides line up with TRBD1. Trimming at V came to 3 bases and at J to 3 bases, leaving 7 bases not matched to a gene. CDR3 length: 15 residues. Per germline, CDR1 LGHDT and CDR2 YNNKEL (reference sequence).

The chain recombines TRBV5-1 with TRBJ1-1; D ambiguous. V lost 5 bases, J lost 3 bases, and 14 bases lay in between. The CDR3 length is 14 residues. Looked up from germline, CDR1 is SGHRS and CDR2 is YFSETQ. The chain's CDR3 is CASREAVFDTEAFF. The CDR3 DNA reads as TGCGCCAGCAGGGAGGCCGTATTTGACACTGAAGCTTTCTTT.

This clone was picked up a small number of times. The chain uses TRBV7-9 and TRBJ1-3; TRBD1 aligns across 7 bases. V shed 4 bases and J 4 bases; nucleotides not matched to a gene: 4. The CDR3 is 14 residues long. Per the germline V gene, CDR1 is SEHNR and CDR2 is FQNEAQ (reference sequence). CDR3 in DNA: TGTGCCAGCAGCTCGACAGGGTCAGGAAACACCATATATTTT. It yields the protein CASSSTGSGNTIYF. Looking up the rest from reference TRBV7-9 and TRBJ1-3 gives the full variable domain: DTGVSQNPRHKITKRGQNVTFRCDPISEHNRLYWYRQTLGQGPEFLTYFQNEAQLEKSRLLSDRFSAERPKGSFSTLEIQRTEQGDSAMYLCASSSTGSGNTIYFGEGSWLTVV.

The CDR3 region is CASSVDLAGGAGEQFF. In DNA form, the CDR3 reads TGTGCCAGTAGTGTCGATCTAGCGGGGGGTGCCGGTGAGCAGTTCTTC. The chain links TRBV19 to TRBJ2-1; 11 bases map to TRBD2. CDR1 and CDR2 (germline): LNHDA, SQIVND (reference sequence). The J segment lost 9 bases and the V segment lost 5 bases, leaving 12 bases of the junction unmatched. The CDR3 extends over 16 amino acids.

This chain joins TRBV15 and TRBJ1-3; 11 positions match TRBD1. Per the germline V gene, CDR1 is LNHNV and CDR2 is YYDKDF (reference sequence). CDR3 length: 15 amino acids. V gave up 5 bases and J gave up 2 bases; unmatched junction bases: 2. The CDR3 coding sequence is TGTGCCACCAGCGGACAGGGGGCGCCTGGAAACACCATATATTTT. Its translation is CATSGQGAPGNTIYF.

The CDR3 sequence: CASSRRVADTQYF. For the CDR3, the DNA is TGTGCCAGCAGCCGCCGGGTAGCAGATACGCAGTATTTT. This rearrangement joins TRBV11-3 to TRBJ2-3; unclear D gene. CDR3 length: 13 residues. Germline assignment: CDR1 SGHNT and CDR2 YENEEA. V was trimmed by 5 bases and J by 4 bases, leaving 10 bases between them.

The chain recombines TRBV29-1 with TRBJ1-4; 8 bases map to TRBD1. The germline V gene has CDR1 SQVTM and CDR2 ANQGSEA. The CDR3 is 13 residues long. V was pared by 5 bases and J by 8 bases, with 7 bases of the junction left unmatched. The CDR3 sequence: CSVFGQGGEKLFF. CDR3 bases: TGCAGCGTTTTCGGACAGGGTGGGGAAAAACTGTTTTTT. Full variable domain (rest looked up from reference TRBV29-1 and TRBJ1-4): SAVISQKPSRDICQRGTSLTIQCQVDSQVTMMFWYRQQPGQSLTLIATANQGSEATYESGFVIDKFPISRPNLTFSTLTVSNMSPEDSSIYLCSVFGQGGEKLFFGSGTQLSVL.

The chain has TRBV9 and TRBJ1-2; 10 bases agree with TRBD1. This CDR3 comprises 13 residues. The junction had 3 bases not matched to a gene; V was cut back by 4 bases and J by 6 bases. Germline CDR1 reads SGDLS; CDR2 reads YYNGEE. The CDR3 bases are TGTGCCAGCAGCAGCGACAGGGGGCATGGCTACACCTTC. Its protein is CASSSDRGHGYTF. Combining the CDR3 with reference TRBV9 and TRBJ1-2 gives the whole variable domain DSGVTQTPKHLITATGQRVTLRCSPRSGDLSVYWYQQSLDQGLQFLIQYYNGEERAKGNILERFSAQQFPDLHSELNLSSLELGDSALYFCASSSDRGHGYTFGSGTRLTVV.

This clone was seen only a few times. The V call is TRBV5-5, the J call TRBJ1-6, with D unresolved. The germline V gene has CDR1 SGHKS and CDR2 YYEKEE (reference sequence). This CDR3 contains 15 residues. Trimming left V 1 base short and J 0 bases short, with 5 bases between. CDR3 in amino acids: CASSLQDSYNSPLHF. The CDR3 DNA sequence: TGTGCCAGCAGCTTGCAGGACTCCTATAATTCACCCCTCCACTTT.

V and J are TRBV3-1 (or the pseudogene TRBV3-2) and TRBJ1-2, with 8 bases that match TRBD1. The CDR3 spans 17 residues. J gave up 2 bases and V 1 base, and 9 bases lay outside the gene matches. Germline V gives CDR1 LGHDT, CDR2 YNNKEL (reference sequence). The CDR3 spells CASSQAPPGQVNYGYTF. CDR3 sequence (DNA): TGTGCCAGCAGCCAAGCTCCTCCGGGACAGGTGAACTATGGCTACACCTTC.